A single sample is the source of the 11 T cell receptor beta chains below, sequenced in a study of shared clonotypes between healthy human individuals. Sequencing was performed with immunoSEQ multiplex PCR; in TCRdb, only in-frame clones are kept and a portion is missing. The sample contains about 2,500,000 clones, approximately 90% of which appear only once. Sequencing was carried out using naive CD4+ T cells sorted from blood. The subset was: CD45RA+ positively selected. The receptors derive from a man aged 18 to 30 in good health.

The chain employs TRBV5-6 and TRBJ2-1, with D maybe TRBD1 (7 bases). The germline V and J ends were trimmed by 4 bases and 0 bases, with 11 bases remaining between them. The germline V gene has CDR1 SGHDT and CDR2 YYEEEE. This CDR3 comprises 15 residues. The CDR3 bases are TGTGCCAGCAGCGCGGGACAGCGCTCCTACAATGAGCAGTTCTTC. This translates into CASSAGQRSYNEQFF.

The gene calls are TRBV5-1 and TRBJ2-5; no clear D. The CDR3 sequence is 15 residues long. V lost 2 bases to trimming and J lost 3 bases, with 14 bases between them. Germline CDR1 and CDR2: SGHRS and YFSETQ. The CDR3: CASSFTPGPEETQYF. In DNA, the CDR3 is TGCGCCAGCAGCTTTACCCCCGGACCCGAAGAGACCCAGTACTTC. The full variable domain, completed using reference TRBV5-1 and TRBJ2-5, is KAGVTQTPRYLIKTRGQQVTLSCSPISGHRSVSWYQQTPGQGLQFLFEYFSETQRNKGNFPGRFSGRQFSNSRSEMNVSTLELGDSALYLCASSFTPGPEETQYFGPGTRLLVL.

Concerning this clone: The sample contains more than one DNA sequence encoding this CDR3. V gene TRBV5-1 combines with J gene TRBJ2-5, with D possibly TRBD2 on 5 matching bases. The ends were cut back, 0 bases at V and 4 bases at J, with 10 bases in the middle. The CDR3 sequence is 14 residues long. Germline V gene sequence: CDR1 SGHRS, CDR2 YFSETQ. CDR3 protein: CASSLGGGRETQYF. The CDR3 region has the DNA TGCGCCAGCAGCTTGGGAGGCGGGCGAGAGACCCAGTACTTC.

Worth noting for this clone: Additional DNA sequences in this sample encode the identical CDR3. The V call is TRBV6-1, the J call TRBJ1-3, with D possibly TRBD1 on 6 matching bases. The germline gives CDR1 MNHNS, CDR2 SASEGT. Trimming took off 1 base at V and 0 bases at J, with 7 bases between the two ends. The length of the CDR3 is 15 residues. The CDR3 DNA reads TGTGCCAGCAGTGAAGGGACAGTCTCTGGAAACACCATATATTTT. It specifies CASSEGTVSGNTIYF.

This clone was detected a few times. V is TRBV7-6 and J is TRBJ2-7; D assignment may be TRBD1 or TRBD2 (6 bases each). V lost 4 bases and J 7 bases, leaving 20 bases between the germline ends. Germline CDR1 is SGHVS and CDR2 is FNYEAQ. This CDR3 contains 15 residues. CDR3 bases: TGTGCCAGCAGCTCTCTCGGAGGGGGGATCGATGAGCAGTACTTC. It codes for CASSSLGGGIDEQYF.

The chain is built from TRBV18 and TRBJ2-7; 11 positions match TRBD2. The length of the CDR3 is 15 residues. V shed 5 bases, J shed 5 bases, and the junction held 8 bases outside the gene matches. Germline V CDR1 and CDR2: KGHSH, LQKENI. The DNA for the CDR3 is TGTGCCAGCTCAGTACTAGCGGGAGATTCCCACGAGCAGTACTTC. It is translated as CASSVLAGDSHEQYF.

Regarding this clone: The same CDR3 can be traced to other DNA sequences in this sample. The chain combines TRBV18 with TRBJ1-5; TRBD1 might be the D (5 bases). This CDR3 spans 15 amino acids. V shed 0 bases and J shed 1 base, with 7 bases lying between them. Looked up from germline, CDR1 is KGHSH and CDR2 is LQKENI. In nucleotides, the CDR3 is TGTGCCAGCTCACCACCGGGGGGGAGCAATCAGCCCCAGCATTTT. Its protein is CASSPPGGSNQPQHF.

V is TRBV7-9 and J is TRBJ2-7; 8 bases are a match to TRBD1. V dropped 5 bases and J dropped 6; count of bases not matched to a gene: 3. There are 12 residues in the CDR3. Germline CDR1 and CDR2: SEHNR and FQNEAQ (reference sequence). The DNA of the CDR3 is TGTGCCAGCAGCGTGACAGGGGCCGAGCAGTACTTC. This sequence encodes CASSVTGAEQYF.

The V gene is TRBV18, the J gene TRBJ1-3; 8 bases agree with TRBD1. V lost 2 bases and J lost 0; bases outside the gene matches: 3. Germline values: CDR1 KGHSH, CDR2 LQKENI. The CDR3 has 16 amino acids. The CDR3 is CASSPRDRYSGNTIYF. The DNA for the CDR3 is TGTGCCAGCTCACCAAGGGACAGGTACTCTGGAAACACCATATATTTT.

This chain connects TRBV28 to TRBJ2-7; 7 bases are a match to TRBD1. The CDR3 is made up of 14 amino acids. V trimming: 6 bases; J trimming: 0 bases; junction bases outside the gene matches: 5. The germline CDR1 and CDR2 sequences are MDHEN and SYDVKM. The CDR3 spells CASSRQGISYEQYF. The CDR3 bases are TGTGCCAGCAGCCGACAGGGTATCTCCTACGAGCAGTACTTC. Complete variable domain (other parts from reference TRBV28 and TRBJ2-7): DVKVTQSSRYLVKRTGEKVFLECVQDMDHENMFWYRQDPGLGLRLIYFSYDVKMKEKGDIPEGYSVSREKKERFSLILESASTNQTSMYLCASSRQGISYEQYFGPGTRLTVT.

The V call is TRBV28, the J call TRBJ2-5; D possibly corresponds to TRBD1 (7 bases). Trimming removed 7 bases from V and 4 bases from J, with 16 bases in between. The CDR3 is 14 residues long. Germline CDR1 is MDHEN and CDR2 is SYDVKM. The CDR3 loop reads CASTGQPGGETQYF. In DNA, the CDR3 is TGTGCCAGCACGGGACAGCCCGGGGGAGAGACCCAGTACTTC.